The 11 T cell receptor beta chains reported below all come from one sample, sequenced in a study of blood T cell repertoires in COVID-19. Using immunoSEQ multiplex PCR, the repertoire was profiled, and TCRdb retains in-frame clones only, with some absent. The sample contains about 430,000 clones, approximately 90% of which appear only once. The sample was peripheral blood. The receptors come from a man between 18 and 35 years old with COVID-19, enrolled during active disease.

V gene TRBV3-1 (or the pseudogene TRBV3-2) combines with J gene TRBJ2-7; 10 bases fit TRBD1. The germline gives CDR1 LGHDT, CDR2 YNNKEL (reference sequence). The CDR3 spans 15 residues. V gave up 5 bases and J gave up 6 bases; unmatched junction bases: 10. CDR3 DNA: TGTGCCAGCAGCAAAAGCCCCGGGACAGGGGCCGAGCAGTACTTC. Translated: CASSKSPGTGAEQYF.

The V and J genes are TRBV14 and TRBJ1-5; tentatively, D is TRBD1 (5 bases). The CDR3 spans 16 residues. Germline assignment: CDR1 SGHDN and CDR2 FVKESK. V shed 8 bases and J shed 6 bases, with 23 bases lying between them. CDR3 in amino acids: CASYKGEIRGIQPQHF. CDR3 DNA sequence: TGTGCCAGCTACAAGGGTGAGATTAGGGGAATTCAGCCCCAGCATTTT.

About this clone: This same CDR3 is encoded by further DNA sequences in the sample. The chain is built from TRBV5-1 and TRBJ2-1, with D perhaps TRBD2 (6 bases). Trimming stripped 2 bases from V and 9 bases from J, with 6 bases between. The V gene's germline CDR1 is SGHRS and CDR2 YFSETQ. CDR3 length: 11 amino acids. CDR3 in amino acids: CASSLAGEQFF. In DNA form, the CDR3 reads TGCGCCAGCAGCTTAGCGGGTGAGCAGTTCTTC.

The chain combines TRBV12-5 with TRBJ1-2; D is ambiguous. This CDR3 has 13 residues. V lost 3 bases to trimming and J lost 0 bases, with 5 bases between them. CDR1 and CDR2 (germline): LGHNT, FRNRAP. Written as DNA, the CDR3 is TGTGCTAGTGGTTTCGCTACTAACTATGGCTACACCTTC. Its translation is CASGFATNYGYTF.

This clone was seen a few times. The chain has TRBV7-9 and TRBJ1-2, with TRBD1 matching 7 bases. Germline assignment: CDR1 SEHNR and CDR2 FQNEAQ (reference sequence). V lost 5 bases and J lost 5; bases outside the gene matches: 17. The CDR3 consists of 17 residues. CDR3 amino acids: CASSPLPSTGSLYGYTF. The DNA for the CDR3 is TGTGCCAGCAGCCCCCTCCCCTCGACAGGGTCCCTATATGGCTACACCTTC.

In this sample, this clone turned up once. The sample contains more than one DNA sequence encoding this CDR3. The chain joins TRBV5-1 to TRBJ2-3; no reliable D call. With 0 bases removed from V and 0 bases from J, the gap between germline ends came to 8 bases. Germline V gene sequence: CDR1 SGHRS, CDR2 YFSETQ. This CDR3 spans 15 amino acids. This CDR3 is CASSLGRGSTDTQYF. CDR3 sequence (DNA): TGCGCCAGCAGCTTGGGCCGCGGTAGCACAGATACGCAGTATTTT.

This chain joins TRBV18 and TRBJ1-6; 9 bases line up with TRBD1. This CDR3 region has 15 residues. CDR1 and CDR2 (germline): KGHSH, LQKENI. Trimming cost V 6 bases and J 5 bases; bases outside gene matches: 5. The chain's CDR3 is CASSGQGGHNSPLHF. Written as DNA, the CDR3 is TGTGCCAGCTCGGGACAGGGAGGGCATAATTCACCCCTCCACTTT.

J is TRBJ2-2 and V is TRBV9; D gene uncertain. V was pared by 3 bases and J by 0 bases, with 3 bases between. Germline-derived CDR1 and CDR2 are SGDLS and YYNGEE. The CDR3 extends over 13 amino acids. DNA for the CDR3: TGTGCCAGCAGCGCAACGAACACCGGGGAGCTGTTTTTT. This translates into CASSATNTGELFF.

The V and J genes are TRBV6-5 and TRBJ2-1; TRBD1 aligns across 7 bases. CDR3 length: 12 residues. Germline CDR1 and CDR2: MNHEY and SVGAGI. V trimming: 2 bases; J trimming: 8 bases; junction bases outside the gene matches: 0. CDR3 DNA: TGTGCCAGCAGTTACAGGGGGCATGAGCAGTTCTTC. Translation: CASSYRGHEQFF.

This rearrangement joins TRBV20-1 to TRBJ2-7, with no clear D. This CDR3 is 11 amino acids long. The germline V gene encodes CDR1 DFQATT and CDR2 SNEGSKA (reference sequence). Trimming shortened V by 2 bases and J by 3 bases, and 5 bases separated the two germline ends. DNA for the CDR3: TGCAGTGCTAGATTAGTCTACGAGCAGTACTTC. Its translation is CSARLVYEQYF.

In this sample, this clone turned up once. V is TRBV19 and J is TRBJ1-2; the D gene is possibly TRBD1 (6 bases). CDR1 is LNHDA and CDR2 is SQIVND in the germline V gene (reference sequence). V was clipped by 4 bases and J by 1 base, with 13 bases between them. There are 15 residues in the CDR3. The CDR3 region is CASSRETGYNYGYTF. CDR3 in DNA: TGTGCCAGTAGTAGGGAAACAGGGTATAACTATGGCTACACCTTC.